This T cell receptor beta chain was captured by sequencing in a study of T cells after yellow fever vaccination. This CDR3 region has 17 residues. V dropped 6 bases and J dropped 0 bases, with 18 bases sitting between them. CDR1 and CDR2 from the germline V gene are MNHNS and SASEGT. General study results and limits: Booster sampling recovered most clones from primary vaccination (roughly 97% CD4, around 88% CD8).

The table lists this clonotype with a few counts. Its antigen is unidentified. A universal primer site and UMIs were added as TCR cDNA was made by 5'RACE template switching. TCRdb redid the calling of the 5' RACE reads with MiXCR, one entry per CDR3 protein. The repertoire holds some 560,000 distinct CDR3 sequences, with around a sixth as singletons. Sequences were derived from PBMCs, sampled 4 to 5 days after the first yellow fever vaccination. The source of this sequence is a man between 18 and 29 years old who received the YFV17D yellow fever vaccine. This sequence joins TRBV6-1 and TRBJ1-5, with D uncertain. The CDR3, as DNA: TGTGCCAGCAGACCACGGAGGCCACGCCATAGCAATCAGCCCCAGCATTTT. Protein product: CASRPRRPRHSNQPQHF.